This TCR beta chain is drawn from a study of T cell responses to AZD1222 COVID-19 vaccine. Study as a whole: Second doses that came at about 4 or about 12 weeks were put together.

General study results and limits: CD4 TCRs associated with vaccination spanned spike, dominating at 160-218 and 743-854.

For this clone: The target antigen is unknown.

Method: immunoSEQ multiplex PCR; TCRdb's copy keeps in-frame clones and lacks some. The table has some 160,000 clones, 85% to 95% seen once. The CDR3 consists of 16 residues. V trimming: 0 bases; J trimming: 2 bases; junction bases outside the gene matches: 3. Germline CDR1 and CDR2: SGDLS and YYNGEE. The TCR sequence derives from an adult in good health. Source: peripheral blood, taken on day 0 of AZD1222 vaccination. The chain links TRBV9 to TRBJ1-3; 9 bases align to TRBD1. The CDR3 is CASSVVGTGTGNTIYF. The CDR3 DNA reads as TGTGCCAGCAGCGTAGTTGGGACAGGGACTGGAAACACCATATATTTT.